The 18 T cell receptor beta chains below were found in one sample sequenced in a study of T cells in women clearing cervical HPV infection (dated by TCRdb to 2017 to 2018). The library was generated by the immunoSEQ multiplex PCR assay. The source is immuneACCESS, and TCRdb retained only in-frame sequences with V and J called. Part of the clones is not carried over; for the studies checked, unresolved V genes explain less than half of this, and the remainder is unexplained. The table held for this sample gives tens of thousands of clones. Of the sample, less than 2% is held by the ten largest clones. Sequencing was performed on blood buffy coat. The receptors were gathered from a woman aged 18 to 69 with a cervical HPV16 infection that either progressed to CIN3+ or cleared (not recorded which).

Comments on this clone: The CDR3 extends 3 residues past the end of the read, so its final part is completed from the germline J gene. The chain links TRBV29-1 to TRBJ2-3; TRBD1 matches at 8 bases. Trimming removed 5 bases from V and 5 bases from J; junction bases left unmatched: 6. The germline V gene encodes CDR1 SQVTM and CDR2 ANQGSEA. The CDR3 totals 13 residues. The DNA read from the CDR3 is TGCAGCGTTTCAGGGGGCGAAATAGATACG. As protein: CSVSGGEIDT. From start to end, the CDR3 is CSVSGGEIDTQYF.

Regarding this clone: The sequence runs out 3 residues before the end of the CDR3; the remainder is reconstructed from the germline J gene. This chain connects TRBV7-6 to TRBJ2-2; 10 nucleotides align to TRBD1. CDR1 is SGHVS, CDR2 FNYEAQ, per germline. With 4 bases clipped from V and 5 bases from J, the junction kept 4 bases outside the gene matches. The CDR3 contains 15 residues. This CDR3 is CASSSRTGGTGELFF. Partial CDR3 DNA: TGTGCCAGCAGCTCGAGGACAGGGGGAACCGGGGAG.

Concerning this clone itself: The read ends 3 residues shy of where the CDR3 ends; the end is completed using the germline J gene. The rearrangement links TRBV30 to TRBJ2-2, with D unclear. This CDR3 contains 12 residues. Germline assignment: CDR1 GTSNPN and CDR2 SVGIG (reference sequence). The germline V and J ends were trimmed by 3 bases and 5 bases, with 7 bases remaining between them. CDR3 loop: CAWRLRTGELFF. Incomplete CDR3 DNA: TGTGCCTGGAGGCTCAGGACCGGGGAG.

Remarks on this clone: The CDR3 extends 3 residues past the end of the read, so its final part is completed from the germline J gene. The V call is TRBV7-9, the J call TRBJ2-1; 10 nucleotides agree with TRBD2. CDR3 size: 15 residues. The trim removed 0 bases at V and 8 bases at J, leaving 4 bases unmatched. Looked up from germline, CDR1 is SEHNR and CDR2 is FQNEAQ (reference sequence). The DNA read from the CDR3 is TGTGCCAGCAGCTTAGCCCTAGCGGGAGCCGATGAG. Its protein product is CASSLALAGADE. The complete CDR3 sequence is CASSLALAGADEQFF.

With regard to this clone: The CDR3 goes on 3 residues after the read ends, and that part is filled in from the germline J gene. The rearrangement links TRBV18 to TRBJ1-2; possibly TRBD1 for D (5 bases). From germline, CDR1 is KGHSH and CDR2 LQKENI. This CDR3 region has 17 residues. The CDR3 reads CASSKGLAPGEADTYTF. Incomplete CDR3 DNA: TGTGCCAGCTCAAAGGGACTAGCCCCAGGAGAAGCAGATACC.

Comments on this clone: Sequencing ends 3 residues short of the CDR3 end; the germline J gene provides the rest. Different DNA sequences within this sample yield the same CDR3. V is TRBV5-1 and J is TRBJ2-1; 7 bases match TRBD2. Germline lookup yields CDR1 SGHRS and CDR2 YFSETQ. Unmatched junction bases numbered 4, after V lost 4 bases and J lost 6 bases. This CDR3 has 13 amino acids. CDR3 DNA (partial): TGCGCCAGCAGCCTGACTAGCAGCAATGAG. Its translation is CASSLTSSNE. The CDR3 in its entirety is CASSLTSSNEQFF.

Regarding this clone: The read ends 3 residues before the CDR3 terminus; that terminus is restored from the germline J gene. The V gene is TRBV5-1, the J gene TRBJ2-7, with D tentatively TRBD1 (6 bases). CDR1 SGHRS and CDR2 YFSETQ come from the germline V gene. The CDR3 spans 16 residues. V lost 0 bases, J lost 6 bases, and 19 bases lay in between. The CDR3 sequence: CASSLALGAPTGEQYF. CDR3 DNA (partial): TGCGCCAGCAGCTTGGCCCTGGGGGCGCCGACGGGCGAG. The whole variable domain, remainder taken from reference TRBV5-1 and TRBJ2-7, is KAGVTQTPRYLIKTRGQQVTLSCSPISGHRSVSWYQQTPGQGLQFLFEYFSETQRNKGNFPGRFSGRQFSNSRSEMNVSTLELGDSALYLCASSLALGAPTGEQYFGPGTRLTVT.

Comment on this clone: The read halts 3 residues ahead of the CDR3 end, with the missing end drawn from the germline J gene. The gene calls are TRBV18 and TRBJ2-5; 8 positions match TRBD2. J lost 4 bases, V lost 3 bases, and 4 bases had no gene match. The CDR3 has 14 amino acids. Germline loops: CDR1 KGHSH, CDR2 LQKENI. CDR3 DNA (partial): TGTGCCAGCTCACCCGGACTAGCCGGAGAGACC. Translated: CASSPGLAGET. The whole CDR3 protein reads CASSPGLAGETQYF.

Notes on this clone: The read falls 3 residues short of the CDR3 end, and the missing part is taken from the germline J gene. The chain joins TRBV30 to TRBJ2-2; the D gene is possibly TRBD2 (6 bases). CDR3 length: 13 residues. Germline V CDR1 and CDR2: GTSNPN, SVGIG (reference sequence). Here the CDR3 reads CAWSVGGLEKLFF. The CDR3 bases that were read are TGTGCCTGGAGTGTTGGAGGGCTCGAAAAG. The whole variable domain, remainder taken from reference TRBV30 and TRBJ2-2, is SQTIHQWPATLVQPVGSPLSLECTVEGTSNPNLYWYRQAAGRGLQLLFYSVGIGQISSEVPQNLSASRPQDRQFILSSKKLLLSDSGFYLCAWSVGGLEKLFFGEGSRLTVL.

Remarks on this clone: Sequencing ends 3 residues short of the CDR3 end; the germline J gene provides the rest. This chain uses TRBV28 with TRBJ2-4; TRBD1 might be the D (5 bases). The CDR3 has 13 residues. The germline V gene encodes CDR1 MDHEN and CDR2 SYDVKM. The CDR3 sequence: CASSLLHGHIQYF. The part of the CDR3 DNA that was read is TGTGCCAGCAGTCTCCTCCATGGACATATT.

This chain's CDR3 is CASSGGQGSVRDEQYF. CDR3 DNA (partial): TGTGCCAGCAGCGGTGGTCAGGGGTCAGTGAGGGACGAG. This rearrangement joins TRBV5-4 to TRBJ2-7, with a possible D match to TRBD1 (6 bases). The CDR3 end is not reached by the read, which stops 3 residues before it; the germline J gene fills it in. Germline V lookup: CDR1 SGHNT, CDR2 YYREEE (reference sequence). V gave up 4 bases and J gave up 5 bases, with 22 bases separating them. CDR3 length: 16 amino acids.

In the case of this clone: Read coverage stops 3 residues before the CDR3 terminus; the germline J gene supplies the remainder. The chain uses TRBV29-1 and TRBJ1-1; maybe TRBD1 (5 bases). Germline V gene sequence: CDR1 SQVTM, CDR2 ANQGSEA. CDR3 size: 13 residues. Deletions cut 8 bases from V and 3 bases from J, with 16 bases between. CDR3 in amino acids: CSIWDGGDTEAFF. CDR3 DNA (partial): TGCAGCATTTGGGACGGGGGGGACACTGAA. Full variable domain (remainder filled in from reference TRBV29-1 and TRBJ1-1): SAVISQKPSRDICQRGTSLTIQCQVDSQVTMMFWYRQQPGQSLTLIATANQGSEATYESGFVIDKFPISRPNLTFSTLTVSNMSPEDSSIYLCSIWDGGDTEAFFGQGTRLTVV.

Of note for this clone: The CDR3 goes on 3 residues after the read ends, and that part is filled in from the germline J gene. V usage is TRBV2 and J usage is TRBJ1-1, with a weak D call TRBD1 (5 bases). The length of the CDR3 is 14 residues. CDR1 and CDR2 from the germline V gene are SNHLY and FYNNEI. Trimming cost V 7 bases and J 0 bases, with 12 bases left between them. The DNA read from the CDR3 is TGTGCCAGCACCCCCGGGACTCTGAACACTGAA. Protein sequence: CASTPGTLNTE. The full CDR3 sequence reads CASTPGTLNTEAFF.

A word on this clone: Sequencing ends 3 residues short of the CDR3 end; the germline J gene provides the rest. The gene calls are TRBV6-1 and TRBJ1-2; D is perhaps TRBD1 (6 bases). Germline CDR1 is MNHNS and CDR2 is SASEGT. V lost 0 bases and J 4 bases, leaving 24 bases between the germline ends. The CDR3 is made up of 19 amino acids. The sequenced part of the CDR3 DNA is TGTGCCAGCAGTGAAGCCAGGATTAAGGGACAAAAGGGATCCTATGGC. Its protein is CASSEARIKGQKGSYG. The full CDR3 reads CASSEARIKGQKGSYGYTF.

Note on this clone: Read sequence stops 3 residues before the CDR3 end, and the germline J gene provides the missing end. This sequence joins TRBV10-3 and TRBJ2-3; D is unresolved. V was pared by 8 bases and J by 2 bases, with 8 bases between. Germline V gives CDR1 ENHRY, CDR2 SYGVKD. There are 12 residues in the CDR3. CDR3 DNA, as far as it was read: TGTGCCATCCAAAGCGTCACAGATACG. Translated: CAIQSVTDT. The entire CDR3 protein reads CAIQSVTDTQYF.

Note on this clone: The read comes to an end 3 residues before the CDR3 does, leaving the germline J gene to fill in the end. The chain couples TRBV18 to TRBJ2-2, with 7 bases lining up with TRBD1. Germline values: CDR1 KGHSH, CDR2 LQKENI. The CDR3 extends over 16 amino acids. V shed 3 bases and J 0 bases; nucleotides not matched to a gene: 4. CDR3 sequence reads: CASSPTGQTNTGELFF. The CDR3 bases that were read are TGTGCCAGCTCACCGACGGGACAGACGAACACCGGGGAG. Complete variable domain (other parts from reference TRBV18 and TRBJ2-2): NAGVMQNPRHLVRRRGQEARLRCSPMKGHSHVYWYRQLPEEGLKFMVYLQKENIIDESGMPKERFSAEFPKEGPSILRIQQVVRGDSAAYFCASSPTGQTNTGELFFGEGSRLTVL.

Details on this clone: One end of the junction is discordant with germline, which a read error may explain. CDR3: CTSSPNSGNTIYF. The DNA read from the CDR3 is TGTACCAGCTCACCCAACTCTGGAAACACC. V gene TRBV18 combines with J gene TRBJ1-3; D remains ambiguous. The sequenced fragment ends 3 residues before the CDR3 boundary, so the rest is inferred from the germline J gene. Per germline, CDR1 KGHSH and CDR2 LQKENI. The CDR3 runs to 13 residues.

To note about this clone: The read ends 3 residues shy of where the CDR3 ends; the end is completed using the germline J gene. This rearrangement joins TRBV2 to TRBJ1-4; D might be TRBD1 (5 bases). The CDR3 is made up of 14 amino acids. Trimming took 8 bases from V and 8 from J, leaving 18 bases between them. Looked up from germline, CDR1 is SNHLY and CDR2 is FYNNEI. Here the CDR3 reads CASVWAGRAEKLFF. CDR3 DNA, as far as it was read: TGTGCCAGCGTTTGGGCAGGGCGAGCCGAAAAA.